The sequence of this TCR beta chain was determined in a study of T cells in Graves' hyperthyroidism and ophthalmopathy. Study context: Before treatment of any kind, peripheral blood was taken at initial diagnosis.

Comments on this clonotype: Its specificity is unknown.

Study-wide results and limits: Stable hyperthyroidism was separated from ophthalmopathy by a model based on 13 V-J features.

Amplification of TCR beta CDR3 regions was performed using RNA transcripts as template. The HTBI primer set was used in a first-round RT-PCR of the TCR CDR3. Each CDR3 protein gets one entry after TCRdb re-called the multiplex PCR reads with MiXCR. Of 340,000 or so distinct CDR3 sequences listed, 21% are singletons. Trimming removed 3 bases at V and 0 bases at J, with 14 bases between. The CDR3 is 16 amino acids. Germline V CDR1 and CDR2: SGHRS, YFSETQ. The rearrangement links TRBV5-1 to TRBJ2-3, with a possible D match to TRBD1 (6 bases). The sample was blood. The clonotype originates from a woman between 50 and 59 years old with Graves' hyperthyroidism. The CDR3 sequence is CASSSGDRPSTDTQYF. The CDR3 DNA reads TGCGCCAGCAGCTCGGGCGACAGGCCTAGCACAGATACGCAGTATTTT.